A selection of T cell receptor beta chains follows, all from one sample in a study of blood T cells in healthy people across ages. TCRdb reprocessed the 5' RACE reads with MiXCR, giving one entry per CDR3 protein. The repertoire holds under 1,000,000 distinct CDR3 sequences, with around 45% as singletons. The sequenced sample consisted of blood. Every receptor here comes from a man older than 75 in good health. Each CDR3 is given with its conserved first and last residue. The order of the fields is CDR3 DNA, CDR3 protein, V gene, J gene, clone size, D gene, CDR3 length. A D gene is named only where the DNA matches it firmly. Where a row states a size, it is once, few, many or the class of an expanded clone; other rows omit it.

CDR3 DNA: TGTGCCAGCAGTCCTCAGGGGGCGTTTCGAAACATTCAGTACTTC
CDR3 protein: CASSPQGAFRNIQYF
V gene: TRBV27
J gene: TRBJ2-4
clone size: few
D gene: TRBD1
CDR3 length: 15

CDR3 DNA: TGCAGTGCTAGAGATGGTAGCGGGGGAGATACGCAGTATTTT
CDR3 protein: CSARDGSGGDTQYF
V gene: TRBV20-1
J gene: TRBJ2-3
clone size: .
D gene: TRBD2
CDR3 length: 14

CDR3 DNA: TGTGCCAGCGGCACTAGCGGGACTTCCTACAATGAGCAGTTCTTC
CDR3 protein: CASGTSGTSYNEQFF
V gene: TRBV27
J gene: TRBJ2-1
clone size: few
D gene: TRBD2
CDR3 length: 15

CDR3 DNA: TGTGCCAGCAGCGCTGACTTTTTCCTCTACGAGCAGTACTTC
CDR3 protein: CASSADFFLYEQYF
V gene: TRBV7-2
J gene: TRBJ2-7
clone size: few
D gene: .
CDR3 length: 14

CDR3 DNA: TGTGCCTGGAGTGTACCCGCAGGAGCTAACTATGGCTACACCTTC
CDR3 protein: CAWSVPAGANYGYTF
V gene: TRBV30
J gene: TRBJ1-2
clone size: .
D gene: .
CDR3 length: 15

CDR3 DNA: TGTGCCGGCAGTGCAGACAGGGTTGAGCAGTTCTTC
CDR3 protein: CAGSADRVEQFF
V gene: TRBV12-3/TRBV12-4
J gene: TRBJ2-1
clone size: once
D gene: TRBD1
CDR3 length: 12

CDR3 DNA: TGCGCCAGCAGCCCGACTACCGGGACAGGGCCTGAGCAGTTCTTC
CDR3 protein: CASSPTTGTGPEQFF
V gene: TRBV5-1
J gene: TRBJ2-1
clone size: .
D gene: TRBD1
CDR3 length: 15

CDR3 DNA: TGTGCCAGCAGTTTATTCCTAGCGGGAGGGGCAGATACGCAGTATTTT
CDR3 protein: CASSLFLAGGADTQYF
V gene: TRBV27
J gene: TRBJ2-3
clone size: many
D gene: TRBD2
CDR3 length: 16

CDR3 DNA: TGCGCCAGCACTTTGGCACCGAACACCGGGGAGCTGTTTTTT
CDR3 protein: CASTLAPNTGELFF
V gene: TRBV5-1
J gene: TRBJ2-2
clone size: .
D gene: .
CDR3 length: 14

CDR3 DNA: TGTGCCAGCAGCTTAGAGCGCCTTGAGCAGTTCTTC
CDR3 protein: CASSLERLEQFF
V gene: TRBV7-9
J gene: TRBJ2-1
clone size: few
D gene: .
CDR3 length: 12

CDR3 DNA: TGTGCCAGCAGCTATTTTCTCGGGACTAGCGGGAGGTACAATGAGCAGTTCTTC
CDR3 protein: CASSYFLGTSGRYNEQFF
V gene: TRBV5-4
J gene: TRBJ2-1
clone size: few
D gene: TRBD2
CDR3 length: 18

CDR3 DNA: TGTGCCAGCAGTCACCCCCAAGGACTAGACGAGCAGTACTTC
CDR3 protein: CASSHPQGLDEQYF
V gene: TRBV28
J gene: TRBJ2-7
clone size: few
D gene: TRBD2
CDR3 length: 14

CDR3 DNA: TGTGCCAGCAGTTACAGCAGACAAGCTTTCTTT
CDR3 protein: CASSYSRQAFF
V gene: TRBV6-2/TRBV6-3
J gene: TRBJ1-1
clone size: .
D gene: .
CDR3 length: 11

CDR3 DNA: TGTGCCTGGAGTGTCTATACGGACACTGAAGCTTTCTTT
CDR3 protein: CAWSVYTDTEAFF
V gene: TRBV30
J gene: TRBJ1-1
clone size: .
D gene: .
CDR3 length: 13

CDR3 DNA: TGTGCCATCAGTTGGGACAGGGGGAGGGAGCAGTACTTC
CDR3 protein: CAISWDRGREQYF
V gene: TRBV10-3
J gene: TRBJ2-4
clone size: few
D gene: TRBD1
CDR3 length: 13

CDR3 DNA: TGCAGCGTTGCCCTAGCGGCTCTATCCTCCTACAATGAGCAGTTCTTC
CDR3 protein: CSVALAALSSYNEQFF
V gene: TRBV29-1
J gene: TRBJ2-1
clone size: few
D gene: TRBD2
CDR3 length: 16

CDR3 DNA: TGTGCCAGCAGCCTCCTCGGGACAGGGGTTCAAAATGAGCAGTACTTC
CDR3 protein: CASSLLGTGVQNEQYF
V gene: TRBV11-2
J gene: TRBJ2-5
clone size: .
D gene: TRBD1
CDR3 length: 16

CDR3 DNA: TGCGCCAGCAGCTCGAGGCAGGGACAGGGTTCGGATACGCAGTATTTT
CDR3 protein: CASSSRQGQGSDTQYF
V gene: TRBV5-1
J gene: TRBJ2-3
clone size: .
D gene: TRBD1
CDR3 length: 16

CDR3 DNA: TGTGCCAGCAGATTGGGGACTAGTCGCGAGCAGTTCTTC
CDR3 protein: CASRLGTSREQFF
V gene: TRBV2
J gene: TRBJ2-1
clone size: .
D gene: TRBD2
CDR3 length: 13

CDR3 DNA: TGTGCCAGCAGCTTAAGTTTCCGGGGGGGAGGCACAGATACGCAGTATTTT
CDR3 protein: CASSLSFRGGGTDTQYF
V gene: TRBV7-3
J gene: TRBJ2-3
clone size: .
D gene: TRBD2
CDR3 length: 17

CDR3 DNA: TGCAGTGCTATCTCCCCACTAGCGTATGAGCAGTTCTTC
CDR3 protein: CSAISPLAYEQFF
V gene: TRBV20-1
J gene: TRBJ2-1
clone size: .
D gene: TRBD2
CDR3 length: 13

CDR3 DNA: TGTGCCTGGAGTGTAATTCCTAGTTGGTTCTTC
CDR3 protein: CAWSVIPSWFF
V gene: TRBV30
J gene: TRBJ2-1
clone size: .
D gene: .
CDR3 length: 11

CDR3 DNA: TGTGCCAGTGGTGGGGGGATGTACAATGAGCAGTACTTC
CDR3 protein: CASGGGMYNEQYF
V gene: TRBV28
J gene: TRBJ2-7
clone size: .
D gene: .
CDR3 length: 13

CDR3 DNA: TGTGCCAGCAGCCAAGAGGGTCCGCTACGGGGGAAAGCTTTCTTT
CDR3 protein: CASSQEGPLRGKAFF
V gene: TRBV3-1
J gene: TRBJ1-1
clone size: .
D gene: .
CDR3 length: 15

CDR3 DNA: TGCAGCGTTGTTGGTACAGGGGACCCGTCCTACGAGCAGTACTTC
CDR3 protein: CSVVGTGDPSYEQYF
V gene: TRBV29-1
J gene: TRBJ2-7
clone size: few
D gene: TRBD1
CDR3 length: 15

CDR3 DNA: TGCAGCGTAGAAGCAGACAGGGGTGGTAGGACAGATACGCAGTATTTT
CDR3 protein: CSVEADRGGRTDTQYF
V gene: TRBV29-1
J gene: TRBJ2-3
clone size: many
D gene: TRBD1
CDR3 length: 16

CDR3 DNA: TGTGCCAGCAGCGTAGGGACAGGGAGGCTCGACGAGCAGTACTTC
CDR3 protein: CASSVGTGRLDEQYF
V gene: TRBV9
J gene: TRBJ2-7
clone size: many
D gene: TRBD1
CDR3 length: 15

CDR3 DNA: TGCAGTGCTAGAGACATCGTACTAGCGGGAGGGGAGCAGTTCTTC
CDR3 protein: CSARDIVLAGGEQFF
V gene: TRBV20-1
J gene: TRBJ2-1
clone size: many
D gene: TRBD2
CDR3 length: 15

CDR3 DNA: TGTGCCAGCAGCTCGGGGTATGCAACTAATGAAAAACTGTTTTTT
CDR3 protein: CASSSGYATNEKLFF
V gene: TRBV7-6
J gene: TRBJ1-4
clone size: .
D gene: .
CDR3 length: 15

CDR3 DNA: TGTGCCAGCAGTCCCTCTAGGGTAGGTAGGAATGAGCAGTTCTTC
CDR3 protein: CASSPSRVGRNEQFF
V gene: TRBV27
J gene: TRBJ2-1
clone size: .
D gene: .
CDR3 length: 15

CDR3 DNA: TGTGCCAGCAGCCCGACAGGGGATGAGCAGTTCTTC
CDR3 protein: CASSPTGDEQFF
V gene: TRBV5-4
J gene: TRBJ2-1
clone size: .
D gene: TRBD1
CDR3 length: 12

CDR3 DNA: TGTGCCAGCAGCTGGGGACTAGCGGGAGGAGATACGCAGTATTTT
CDR3 protein: CASSWGLAGGDTQYF
V gene: TRBV11-3
J gene: TRBJ2-3
clone size: .
D gene: TRBD2
CDR3 length: 15

CDR3 DNA: TGTGCCAGCAGCCCGCGGGGAACGGGAGGGATGGATGAGCAGTACTTC
CDR3 protein: CASSPRGTGGMDEQYF
V gene: TRBV7-2
J gene: TRBJ2-7
clone size: .
D gene: TRBD2
CDR3 length: 16

CDR3 DNA: TGTGCCACCAGTGACGCCGGGACAGGGTACGAGCAGTACTTC
CDR3 protein: CATSDAGTGYEQYF
V gene: TRBV24-1
J gene: TRBJ2-7
clone size: .
D gene: TRBD1
CDR3 length: 14

CDR3 DNA: TGCGCCAGCAGCCCAAGGACTAGCGGGAGTTTAAGCACAGATACGCAGTATTTT
CDR3 protein: CASSPRTSGSLSTDTQYF
V gene: TRBV5-1
J gene: TRBJ2-3
clone size: .
D gene: TRBD2
CDR3 length: 18

CDR3 DNA: TGTGCCAGCAGCGTAGTCGGGGGCAAAGAGACCCAGTACTTC
CDR3 protein: CASSVVGGKETQYF
V gene: TRBV9
J gene: TRBJ2-5
clone size: few
D gene: .
CDR3 length: 14

CDR3 DNA: TGCGCCAGCAGCTACAGGCGGATCCAAGAGACCCAGTACTTC
CDR3 protein: CASSYRRIQETQYF
V gene: TRBV5-1
J gene: TRBJ2-5
clone size: few
D gene: .
CDR3 length: 14

CDR3 DNA: TGTGCCAGCGCACCTAAAGGTTCTAGCACAGATACGCAGTATTTT
CDR3 protein: CASAPKGSSTDTQYF
V gene: TRBV25-1
J gene: TRBJ2-3
clone size: .
D gene: .
CDR3 length: 15

CDR3 DNA: TGTGCCAGCAGCTTACGGGCCAGGGGGGCCTCTGGGGCCAACGTCCTGACTTTC
CDR3 protein: CASSLRARGASGANVLTF
V gene: TRBV7-3
J gene: TRBJ2-6
clone size: .
D gene: .
CDR3 length: 18

CDR3 DNA: TGTGCCAGCAATCCAGGGTTTTCCAATAATTCACCCCTCCACTTT
CDR3 protein: CASNPGFSNNSPLHF
V gene: TRBV28
J gene: TRBJ1-6
clone size: few
D gene: .
CDR3 length: 15

CDR3 DNA: TGTGCCAGCAGCTTAGCAACAGTCCAAGAGCAGTACTTC
CDR3 protein: CASSLATVQEQYF
V gene: TRBV7-2
J gene: TRBJ2-7
clone size: few
D gene: .
CDR3 length: 13

CDR3 DNA: TGTGCCAGCTCCCGACGAACAGGGGGATTGTACCAAGAGACCCAGTACTTC
CDR3 protein: CASSRRTGGLYQETQYF
V gene: TRBV18
J gene: TRBJ2-5
clone size: few
D gene: TRBD1
CDR3 length: 17

CDR3 DNA: TGTGCCAGCAGCGTAAATACCGGGGCCAACGTCCTGACTTTC
CDR3 protein: CASSVNTGANVLTF
V gene: TRBV9
J gene: TRBJ2-6
clone size: few
D gene: .
CDR3 length: 14

CDR3 DNA: TGTGCCAGCATCCCATCGGGGGACAGGGGCATCTACGAGCAGTACTTC
CDR3 protein: CASIPSGDRGIYEQYF
V gene: TRBV28
J gene: TRBJ2-7
clone size: many
D gene: TRBD1
CDR3 length: 16

CDR3 DNA: TGCAGTGCTAGAGATCTGAGAGAGAACACTGAAGCTTTCTTT
CDR3 protein: CSARDLRENTEAFF
V gene: TRBV20-1
J gene: TRBJ1-1
clone size: few
D gene: .
CDR3 length: 14

CDR3 DNA: TGCGCCAGCAGCCCCGGGCCAGGGCTCGGTGAAAAACTGTTTTTT
CDR3 protein: CASSPGPGLGEKLFF
V gene: TRBV5-1
J gene: TRBJ1-4
clone size: .
D gene: .
CDR3 length: 15

CDR3 DNA: TGTGCCAGCAGTACCCCGACGGGACCCGCTTTCTTT
CDR3 protein: CASSTPTGPAFF
V gene: TRBV12-3/TRBV12-4
J gene: TRBJ1-1
clone size: .
D gene: .
CDR3 length: 12

CDR3 DNA: TGTGCCAGCAGTTTTGCTAGCGGGAGGCAATCCTACGAGCAGTACTTC
CDR3 protein: CASSFASGRQSYEQYF
V gene: TRBV12-3/TRBV12-4
J gene: TRBJ2-7
clone size: .
D gene: TRBD2
CDR3 length: 16

CDR3 DNA: TGTGCCAGCAGCCAAGTAACTAGCAGAGAATACGAGCAGTACTTC
CDR3 protein: CASSQVTSREYEQYF
V gene: TRBV4-2
J gene: TRBJ2-7
clone size: many
D gene: .
CDR3 length: 15

CDR3 DNA: TGTGCCTGGAGTGCGGACCTTATCAGCTCCTACGAGCAGTACTTC
CDR3 protein: CAWSADLISSYEQYF
V gene: TRBV30
J gene: TRBJ2-7
clone size: once
D gene: .
CDR3 length: 15

CDR3 DNA: TGTGCCAGCAGTTACTCGATCGGGTCGAGCTCCTACGAGCAGTACTTC
CDR3 protein: CASSYSIGSSSYEQYF
V gene: TRBV6-2/TRBV6-3
J gene: TRBJ2-7
clone size: .
D gene: .
CDR3 length: 16

CDR3 DNA: TGCGCCAGCAGCCTTCGGACAGGGCTTGCCTATAATTCACCCCTCCACTTT
CDR3 protein: CASSLRTGLAYNSPLHF
V gene: TRBV4-3
J gene: TRBJ1-6
clone size: .
D gene: TRBD1
CDR3 length: 17

CDR3 DNA: TGCGCCAGCAGCCAAGAGTATACAGCCATGAACACTGAAGCTTTCTTT
CDR3 protein: CASSQEYTAMNTEAFF
V gene: TRBV4-1
J gene: TRBJ1-1
clone size: few
D gene: .
CDR3 length: 16

CDR3 DNA: TGCAGCGTGGGAGACAGTCGGTCCTACGAGCAGTACTTC
CDR3 protein: CSVGDSRSYEQYF
V gene: TRBV29-1
J gene: TRBJ2-7
clone size: many
D gene: .
CDR3 length: 13

CDR3 DNA: TGTGCCAGCAGCTCCCAAGGGTCGCACCCGTACTTC
CDR3 protein: CASSSQGSHPYF
V gene: TRBV11-3
J gene: TRBJ2-5
clone size: .
D gene: .
CDR3 length: 12